These T cell receptor beta chains were read from a single sample in a study of blood T cell repertoires in COVID-19. Profiled with immunoSEQ multiplex PCR; TCRdb holds only in-frame clones, not every one. The data hold just over 350,000 clones, with roughly 90% observed a single time. The sequencing input was PBMCs or T cells enriched from blood (not recorded which). Receptors originate from a young woman who had recovered from COVID-19. The CDR3 runs from the conserved cysteine through the conserved F or W. The order of the fields is clone size, V gene, D gene, J gene, CDR3 DNA, CDR3 protein. A D gene is named only where the DNA matches it firmly. Only some rows state a clone size, as once, few, many or a class for expanded clones.

>.|TRBV11-2|.|TRBJ1-6
TGTGCCAGCAGCGGGAGCTCCTATAATTCACCCCTCCACTTT
CASSGSSYNSPLHF
>.|TRBV3-1/TRBV3-2|TRBD1|TRBJ1-2
TGTGCCAGCAGCCGCCGGGACAGGGATGGCTACACCTTC
CASSRRDRDGYTF
>.|TRBV27|TRBD1|TRBJ2-7
TGTGCCAGCAGTTTCTCGCCTGGACAGGGGACAGGTGGGCAGTACTTC
CASSFSPGQGTGGQYF
>.|TRBV28|.|TRBJ2-7
TGTGCCAGCAGTTTAAACGGCGGGAAAATCGACGAGCAGTACTTC
CASSLNGGKIDEQYF
>.|TRBV5-4|TRBD1|TRBJ1-1
TGTGCCAGCAGCTGGACAGGGATGTTAAACACTGAAGCTTTCTTT
CASSWTGMLNTEAFF
>.|TRBV5-1|.|TRBJ1-1
TGCGCCAGCAGCTTAACCCTAGAGATGAACACTGAAGCTTTCTTT
CASSLTLEMNTEAFF
>.|TRBV10-3|.|TRBJ2-7
TGTGCCATCAAAGAGAGCGTTGAATACGAGCAGTACTTC
CAIKESVEYEQYF
>.|TRBV7-8|TRBD2|TRBJ2-3
TGTGCCAGCAGCTCCCGGGGGGGCCCTAGCACAGATACGCAGTATTTT
CASSSRGGPSTDTQYF
>.|TRBV28|.|TRBJ2-3
TGTGCCAGCTGCGACGGGGGAGGCACAGATACGCAGTATTTT
CASCDGGGTDTQYF
>.|TRBV11-2|TRBD1|TRBJ2-7
TGTGCCAGCAGCTTTCAAGGGACAGGGTGGGACGAGCAGTACTTC
CASSFQGTGWDEQYF
>once|TRBV12-3/TRBV12-4|.|TRBJ1-5
TGTGCCAGCAGTTTCCGGCGGTATCAGCCCCAGCATTTT
CASSFRRYQPQHF
>.|TRBV6-5|.|TRBJ1-1
TGTGCCAGCAGTCACAGGAAGGCGGACACTGAAGCTTTCTTT
CASSHRKADTEAFF
>.|TRBV7-2|TRBD2|TRBJ2-5
TGTGCCAGCAGCTTAGTTAGCGGGGGAGGGGAGACCCAGTACTTC
CASSLVSGGGETQYF
>few|TRBV4-1|TRBD1|TRBJ1-2
TGCGCCAGCAGCCAAGTCCCAGGGGGCGCAGATGGCTACACCTTC
CASSQVPGGADGYTF
>.|TRBV7-3|TRBD1|TRBJ2-7
TGTGCCAGCAGCCAACGTCCGGACAGGGGTTACTACGAGCAGTACTTC
CASSQRPDRGYYEQYF
>.|TRBV11-2|TRBD1|TRBJ2-1
TGTGCCAGCAGCTTAGATCGGGACAGGGGATACAATGAGCAGTTCTTC
CASSLDRDRGYNEQFF
>.|TRBV6-5|TRBD1|TRBJ1-1
TGTGCCGTAAACCCCAGGGGGTGGACTGAAGCTTTCTTT
CAVNPRGWTEAFF
>.|TRBV14|TRBD2|TRBJ2-1
TGTGCCAGCAGCCAAGATATTTTGGGACTAGCGGGAGAGGATGAGCAGTTCTTC
CASSQDILGLAGEDEQFF
>.|TRBV28|.|TRBJ1-5
TGTGCCAGCCTTCCCGGAGGATCTGCAATGCTGGATCAGCCCCAGCATTTT
CASLPGGSAMLDQPQHF
>.|TRBV27|.|TRBJ2-2
TGTGCCAGCGCTCGGAGCGTGGCCGGGGAGCTGTTTTTT
CASARSVAGELFF
>.|TRBV6-5|TRBD1|TRBJ1-6
TGTGCCAGCAGTTACGAGACAGGGGAGGAATCACCCCTCCACTTT
CASSYETGEESPLHF
>.|TRBV5-5|.|TRBJ1-6
TGTGCCAGCAGCTTCAACGGTGTTAGTTCACCCCTCCACTTT
CASSFNGVSSPLHF
>once|TRBV6-6|TRBD1|TRBJ1-1
TGTGCCAGCAGTACGACAGGGGGCCGGACTGAAGCTTTCTTT
CASSTTGGRTEAFF